A selection of T cell receptor beta chains follows, all from one sample in a study of identical twins. One entry per CDR3 protein, called by TCRdb with MiXCR from the 5' RACE reads. The sample has under 300,000 distinct CDR3 sequences; roughly 13% are singletons. These data were likewise used in another study, on yellow fever vaccine responses in identical twins.

Sequenced material: memory (CD45RO+) T cells sorted from blood. The receptors were gathered from a woman aged 18-29 years in good health. Both conserved end residues are part of each CDR3. The D gene is left open where the match is weak. Rows may omit the clone size; those that give it use once, few, many or a size class.

d_call	v_call	cdr3_length	j_call	clone_size	cdr3_nt	cdr3_aa
-	TRBV6-1	13	TRBJ1-6	few	TGTGCCAGCAATGACAGGCGTAATTCACCCCTCCACTTT	CASNDRRNSPLHF
-	TRBV6-1	13	TRBJ2-7	-	TGTGCCAGCAGTACCGTTCTGGGGAGGGAGCAGTACTTC	CASSTVLGREQYF
TRBD1	TRBV12-3/TRBV12-4	15	TRBJ1-5	many	TGTGCCAGCAGTCCGACAGGGAAGGGCTCTCAGCCCCAGCATTTT	CASSPTGKGSQPQHF
-	TRBV10-3	15	TRBJ2-1	-	TGTGCCATCAGTTATAGCGGATCCTCCTACAATGAGCAGTTCTTC	CAISYSGSSYNEQFF
-	TRBV15	15	TRBJ1-5	few	TGTGCCACCAGCAGTCGGCCCGGACCGGATCAGCCCCAGCATTTT	CATSSRPGPDQPQHF
-	TRBV2	10	TRBJ2-3	-	TGTGCCAGCAGATTAGATACGCAGTATTTT	CASRLDTQYF
TRBD1	TRBV28	15	TRBJ1-1	-	TGTGCCAGCAGTTTAAGGGGGGCAGGGGGTAGGCAAGCTTTCTTT	CASSLRGAGGRQAFF
TRBD1	TRBV11-2	16	TRBJ2-3	many	TGTGCCAGCAGCTTAGGGCGGACAGGGACGGAAGATACGCAGTATTTT	CASSLGRTGTEDTQYF
-	TRBV20-1	14	TRBJ2-7	-	TGCAGTGCTAGTTCTAGCCTTAGAACCTACGAGCAGTACTTC	CSASSSLRTYEQYF
TRBD1	TRBV7-2	15	TRBJ1-2	-	TGTGCCAGCAGCGCAATCACCGGGACAGGGTTAGGCTACACCTTC	CASSAITGTGLGYTF
TRBD1	TRBV11-2	13	TRBJ2-4	-	TGTGCCAGCAGCTGGACAGGGGGGAACATTCAGTACTTC	CASSWTGGNIQYF
-	TRBV7-2	14	TRBJ1-1	few	TGTGCCAGCAGCTTAGGGGAGGGGAACACTGAAGCTTTCTTT	CASSLGEGNTEAFF
TRBD1	TRBV15	14	TRBJ2-3	-	TGTGCCACCATCCGGGGACAGGGGGCAGATACGCAGTATTTT	CATIRGQGADTQYF
-	TRBV3-1	14	TRBJ2-7	few	TGTGCCAGCAGCCGTGGAGATATCTCCTACGAGCAGTACTTC	CASSRGDISYEQYF
TRBD2	TRBV9	16	TRBJ2-5	-	TGTGCCAGCAGCTTACATCGGGGGGGTTTCCCAGAGACCCAGTACTTC	CASSLHRGGFPETQYF
TRBD2	TRBV7-2	15	TRBJ2-3	few	TGTGCCAGCAGCTTGACTAGCGGGAGGGTGGATACGCAGTATTTT	CASSLTSGRVDTQYF
TRBD1	TRBV25-1	17	TRBJ1-4	-	TGTGCCAGCAGTGAGGGACAGGGGTTAATCCGAGATGAAAAACTGTTTTTT	CASSEGQGLIRDEKLFF
-	TRBV5-1	13	TRBJ2-2	-	TGCGCCAGCAGCTTAAGCGGCGGCGGGGAGCTGTTTTTT	CASSLSGGGELFF
TRBD2	TRBV7-2	17	TRBJ2-7	-	TGTGCCAGCAGCTTAGTGGCCGGGACTAGCGGGAGCTACGAGCAGTACTTC	CASSLVAGTSGSYEQYF
TRBD1	TRBV5-6	16	TRBJ2-5	-	TGTGCCAGCAGCGGCAACCCACAGGGGCGTGAAGAGACCCAGTACTTC	CASSGNPQGREETQYF
-	TRBV19	12	TRBJ1-2	-	TGTGCCAGTAGTTCCGGGGTGCTTGGCTACACCTTC	CASSSGVLGYTF
-	TRBV21-1	17	TRBJ2-3	few	TGTGCCAGCAGCAAGGACGGGACTAGCGGGGACACAGATACGCAGTATTTT	CASSKDGTSGDTDTQYF
-	TRBV7-9	14	TRBJ2-2	few	TGTGCCAGCAGCTTATTTTCGGGGAACGGGGAGCTGTTTTTT	CASSLFSGNGELFF
-	TRBV20-1	13	TRBJ1-2	-	TGCAGTGCTAAGGGGTCTTCCTACTATGGCTACACCTTC	CSAKGSSYYGYTF
-	TRBV7-2	13	TRBJ1-2	many	TGTGCCAGCAGTACTACTAGGAGCTATGGCTACACCTTC	CASSTTRSYGYTF
-	TRBV9	15	TRBJ2-5	many	TGTGCCAGCAGCGTGTCGAGGGGAGACCAAGAGACCCAGTACTTC	CASSVSRGDQETQYF
-	TRBV7-2	12	TRBJ2-2	few	TGTGCCAGCAGCTTATTTTCCGGGGAGCTGTTTTTT	CASSLFSGELFF
-	TRBV4-1	15	TRBJ2-2	-	TGCGCCAGCAGCCAGCCCCATGCAGGGACGGGGGAGCTGTTTTTT	CASSQPHAGTGELFF
TRBD2	TRBV24-1	14	TRBJ2-1	-	TGTGCCACCAGGGATAGCGGGATTTATAATGAGCAGTTCTTC	CATRDSGIYNEQFF
-	TRBV5-1	14	TRBJ2-1	few	TGCGCCAGCAGCCCTACGACAGGTCACAATGAGCAGTTCTTC	CASSPTTGHNEQFF
TRBD1	TRBV9	13	TRBJ2-7	-	TGTGCCAGCAGCGTCGGACAGGGGGTCGAGCAGTACTTC	CASSVGQGVEQYF
TRBD2	TRBV7-2	16	TRBJ2-1	many	TGTGCCAGCAGCCGAGGTAGCGGGGGGTCCTACAATGAGCAGTTCTTC	CASSRGSGGSYNEQFF
-	TRBV20-1	12	TRBJ2-5	few	TGCAGTGCCCCCGGGGACGAAGAGACCCAGTACTTC	CSAPGDEETQYF
TRBD1	TRBV27	14	TRBJ2-1	few	TGTGCCAGCAGTACAACAGGGGGCCAAAATGAGCAGTTCTTC	CASSTTGGQNEQFF
-	TRBV3-1	16	TRBJ2-2	-	TGTGCCAGCAGCCAAGTTACCAGTCTCTCCACCGGGGAGCTGTTTTTT	CASSQVTSLSTGELFF
-	TRBV3-1	14	TRBJ1-5	many	TGTGCCAGCAGCCAAGATATTGGCAATCAGCCCCAGCATTTT	CASSQDIGNQPQHF
-	TRBV6-1	13	TRBJ1-3	many	TGTGCCAGCCAGGGGTCGTCTGGAAACACCATATATTTT	CASQGSSGNTIYF
-	TRBV5-1	16	TRBJ1-2	few	TGCGCCAGCAGCTTGGATAGACAGCTACCAAACAATGGCTACACCTTC	CASSLDRQLPNNGYTF
TRBD2	TRBV29-1	15	TRBJ2-5	few	TGCAGCGTTGACCGGACTAGCGGGAGTGGAGAGACCCAGTACTTC	CSVDRTSGSGETQYF
TRBD1	TRBV4-3	16	TRBJ2-1	few	TGCGCCAGCAGCCAGGAGACCGCCGGACAGGGGGCGCCGTTGGTCTTC	CASSQETAGQGAPLVF
-	TRBV29-1	11	TRBJ2-1	many	TGCAGCGTTGTGGGAGCTCATGAGCAGTTCTTC	CSVVGAHEQFF
-	TRBV29-1	10	TRBJ2-5	-	TGCAGCGTCGAGCTGCAGACCCAGTACTTC	CSVELQTQYF
TRBD1	TRBV2	19	TRBJ1-5	many	TGTGCCAGCAGTGAAGCGTTGGGACAGAAAGTTTATAGCAATCAGCCCCAGCATTTT	CASSEALGQKVYSNQPQHF
TRBD1	TRBV6-1	14	TRBJ2-2	few	TGTGCCAGCAGTGGCCGGGACAGGGCCGGGGAGCTGTTTTTT	CASSGRDRAGELFF
-	TRBV7-2	14	TRBJ1-4	-	TGTGCCAGCAGCTTTACAGCAACTAATGAAAAACTGTTTTTT	CASSFTATNEKLFF
-	TRBV5-1	14	TRBJ2-7	many	TGCGCCAGCAGCTTGGCAACCAACTCCTACGAGCAGTACTTC	CASSLATNSYEQYF
-	TRBV12-3/TRBV12-4	15	TRBJ2-2	-	TGTGCCAGCAGTTTTCGCCGACAGGCCAACGGGGAGCTGTTTTTT	CASSFRRQANGELFF
TRBD1	TRBV7-9	13	TRBJ2-7	few	TGTGCCAGGTTTTCGGGACAGGTCTACGAGCAGTACTTC	CARFSGQVYEQYF
-	TRBV10-3	16	TRBJ1-5	-	TGTGCCATCAGTGTTGAGAAGGGTGGAGGCAATCAGCCCCAGCATTTT	CAISVEKGGGNQPQHF
-	TRBV5-1	15	TRBJ1-2	few	TGCGCCAGCAGCTCCGGAACAGGGCCCAACTATGGCTACACCTTC	CASSSGTGPNYGYTF